These 7 T cell receptor beta chains were all obtained from the same sample, sequenced in a study of blood T cell repertoires in COVID-19. Assay used: immunoSEQ multiplex PCR; TCRdb lists only in-frame clones, some missing. The sample carries 150,000 to 200,000 clones, about 80% recorded once. What was sequenced was PBMCs or T cells enriched from blood (not recorded which). Receptor source: a woman between 55 and 75 years old with acute COVID-19.

This clone showed up just a few times. J is TRBJ2-7 and V is TRBV6-1; 8 bases fit TRBD2. The germline gives CDR1 MNHNS, CDR2 SASEGT. The CDR3 loop spans 15 amino acids. V shed 3 bases, J shed 5 bases, and the junction held 9 bases outside the gene matches. CDR3 sequence: CASSDRGLEAHEQYF. The CDR3 DNA reads as TGTGCCAGCAGTGACAGGGGACTAGAGGCCCACGAGCAGTACTTC.

The CDR3 sequence is CASSAGDTGELFF. DNA of the CDR3: TGTGCCAGCAGCGCGGGGGACACCGGGGAGCTGTTTTTT. The chain links TRBV7-7 to TRBJ2-2; 7 nucleotides match TRBD2. CDR1 is SSHAT, CDR2 FNYEAQ, per germline (reference sequence). There are 13 residues in the CDR3. V lost 5 bases and J lost 3; bases outside the gene matches: 0.

This chain joins TRBV5-1 and TRBJ2-5; no clear D. V was shortened by 0 bases and J by 5 bases, with 8 bases between the two germline ends. The CDR3 is 13 residues long. Looked up from germline, CDR1 is SGHRS and CDR2 is YFSETQ. For the CDR3, the DNA is TGCGCCAGCAGCTTGGCCTCACTGGAGACCCAGTACTTC. As protein: CASSLASLETQYF. The whole variable domain, filled in from reference TRBV5-1 and TRBJ2-5, reads KAGVTQTPRYLIKTRGQQVTLSCSPISGHRSVSWYQQTPGQGLQFLFEYFSETQRNKGNFPGRFSGRQFSNSRSEMNVSTLELGDSALYLCASSLASLETQYFGPGTRLLVL.

Only a few counts were recorded for this clone. This chain uses TRBV11-2 with TRBJ1-1; D may be TRBD1 (6 bases). Germline V gene sequence: CDR1 SGHAT, CDR2 FQNNGV. V lost 0 bases and J lost 8, with 10 bases in between. CDR3 size: 13 residues. The CDR3 region is CASSLDRGKEAFF. Written as DNA, the CDR3 is TGTGCCAGCAGCTTAGACAGGGGCAAAGAAGCTTTCTTT.

This clone was recorded only once. The rearrangement joins TRBV27 to TRBJ1-2, with a possible D match to TRBD1 (5 bases). Germline CDR1 and CDR2: MNHEY and SMNVEV (reference sequence). V lost 5 bases, J lost 4 bases, and 17 bases lay in between. There are 15 residues in the CDR3. The CDR3 reads CASSRSFDSFYGYTF. CDR3 coding DNA: TGTGCCAGCAGTCGTTCTTTTGACAGTTTCTATGGCTACACCTTC.

The chain has TRBV24-1 and TRBJ2-1, with 7 bases lining up with TRBD1. The J segment lost 15 bases and the V segment lost 4 bases, leaving 8 bases of the junction unmatched. The length of the CDR3 is 12 residues. CDR1 is KGHDR and CDR2 is SFDVKD in the germline V gene. The CDR3 spells CATSDWTGQLFF. CDR3 DNA: TGTGCCACCAGTGACTGGACAGGCCAATTGTTCTTC.

In its sample, this clone was seen once. The chain carries TRBV7-9 and TRBJ2-6, with D possibly matching TRBD2 (7 bases). Germline CDR1 reads SEHNR; CDR2 reads FQNEAQ (reference sequence). The V end was cut by 3 bases, the J end by 3 bases, with 18 bases between. This CDR3 spans 18 amino acids. CDR3 region: CASSFIGGASYGANVLTF. Written as DNA, the CDR3 is TGTGCCAGCAGCTTTATAGGGGGGGCTTCTTATGGGGCCAACGTCCTGACTTTC.